The 5 T cell receptor beta chains below all came from one sample that was sequenced in a study of vaccination and CD4 T cells after COVID-19. Indicated treatment: approximately 10-day PBMC culture with coronavirus spike peptide pools or control peptides (ViraFEST assay). Cultured CD4+ T-cell DNA underwent Oncomine TCR Beta short-read sequencing. TCRdb reprocessed the PCR reads with MiXCR, giving one entry per CDR3 protein. Of 13,000 or so distinct CDR3 sequences in the sample, about 25% were seen once. No antigen is known for these receptors. The source material was CD4+ T cells from blood, cultured in vitro, sampled before SARS-CoV-2 vaccination. Receptors originate from a human donor who received a COVID-19 vaccine.

The chain links TRBV24-1 to TRBJ1-2; D unresolved. CDR1 is KGHDR, CDR2 SFDVKD, per germline. The V end lost 3 bases, the J end lost 4 bases, and 2 bases lay between the germline ends. CDR3 length: 11 amino acids. The CDR3 here is CATSDTYGYTF. DNA for the CDR3: TGTGCCACCAGTGATACCTATGGCTACACCTTC.

V is TRBV27 and J is TRBJ1-4, with 10 bases matching TRBD1. Germline trimming cut 3 bases from V and 6 bases from J; bases unmatched to any gene: 4. Germline-derived CDR1 and CDR2 are MNHEY and SMNVEV (reference sequence). The CDR3 sequence is 15 residues long. The CDR3 loop is CASSFFGTGDEKLFF. CDR3 nucleotides: TGTGCCAGCAGTTTTTTCGGGACAGGGGATGAAAAACTGTTTTTT. Combining the CDR3 with reference TRBV27 and TRBJ1-4 gives the whole variable domain EAQVTQNPRYLITVTGKKLTVTCSQNMNHEYMSWYRQDPGLGLRQIYYSMNVEVTDKGDVPEGYKVSRKEKRNFPLILESPSPNQTSLYFCASSFFGTGDEKLFFGSGTQLSVL.

The V call is TRBV25-1, the J call TRBJ1-2, with a weak D call TRBD1 (5 bases). Trimming removed 6 bases from V and 1 base from J, with 15 bases in between. The CDR3 length is 15 residues. CDR1 MGHDK and CDR2 SYGVNS come from the germline V gene. This CDR3 reads CASRGTAPDNYGYTF. In DNA form, the CDR3 reads TGTGCCAGCAGAGGGACCGCCCCAGATAACTATGGCTACACCTTC.

This chain connects TRBV9 to TRBJ2-2; 9 bases are shared with TRBD1. The CDR3 totals 15 residues. Germline V lookup: CDR1 SGDLS, CDR2 YYNGEE. The J segment lost 4 bases and the V segment lost 4 bases, leaving 5 bases of the junction unmatched. The DNA of the CDR3 is TGTGCCAGCAGCATAGGGACAGGGTCCACCGGGGAGCTGTTTTTT. Translated, it gives CASSIGTGSTGELFF.

By sample fraction, this clonotype is medium-sized. The chain recombines TRBV15 with TRBJ1-2; TRBD1 matches at 7 bases. With 2 bases clipped from V and 5 bases from J, the junction kept 8 bases outside the gene matches. Germline assignment: CDR1 LNHNV and CDR2 YYDKDF (reference sequence). The CDR3 is made up of 15 amino acids. Here the CDR3 reads CATSRPEQGQYGYTF. DNA for the CDR3: TGTGCCACCAGCAGACCAGAACAGGGACAGTATGGCTACACCTTC.